This T cell receptor beta chain was sequenced for a study of shared clonotypes between healthy human individuals. Naive CD8 cells, CD45RO-negative and positively selected for CCR7, excluded terminally differentiated effector memory CD45RA+ cells. TCRdb keeps only in-frame clones here, not all; method: immunoSEQ multiplex PCR. Among about 2,100,000 clones listed, 90% to 95% were seen once. There are 14 residues in the CDR3. Between the trimmed V and J ends, which lost 2 bases and 7 bases, there was a span of 12 bases. The germline CDR1 and CDR2 sequences are MDHEN and SYDVKM. J is TRBJ2-1 and V is TRBV28; D is ambiguous. This clonotype was obtained from a man between 18 and 35 years old in good health. Some clones in this sample may be carry-over from other donors' samples. Sequenced sample: naive CD8+ T cells from PBMCs. As DNA, the CDR3 is TGTGCCAGCAGTTTACTTCTTAGGAGAAATGAGCAGTTCTTC. Translating it yields CASSLLLRRNEQFF.